These 27 T cell receptor beta chains came from one sample sequenced in a study of blood T cell repertoires in COVID-19. Profiling relied on immunoSEQ multiplex PCR, and the TCRdb table lists in-frame clones only, not all of them. The table lists about 300,000 clones, 86% of them singletons, with around 4.6% in the top ten. The sequenced sample consisted of PBMCs or T cells enriched from blood (not recorded which). These receptors all come from a man aged 25 to 45 who had recovered from COVID-19.

The sample holds a few counts of this clone. The chain recombines TRBV19 with TRBJ2-7, with D perhaps TRBD2 (7 bases). The CDR3 runs 16 residues. Germline CDR1 reads LNHDA; CDR2 reads SQIVND (reference sequence). V lost 4 bases and J lost 0, with 16 bases in between. The CDR3 DNA sequence: TGTGCCAGTAGTACCGCCGGGGGGCAGAGCTCCTACGAGCAGTACTTC. It codes for CASSTAGGQSSYEQYF.

The chain has TRBV29-1 and TRBJ1-2, with 10 nucleotides matching TRBD1. V was pared by 7 bases and J by 3 bases, with 5 bases of the junction left unmatched. CDR3 length: 13 residues. Germline assignment: CDR1 SQVTM and CDR2 ANQGSEA. In DNA form, the CDR3 reads TGCAGCGCTAGACAGGGGGCGGACTATGGCTACACCTTC. It encodes CSARQGADYGYTF.

The chain combines TRBV6-2 or TRBV6-3 with TRBJ2-3, with D maybe TRBD1 (5 bases). The CDR3 is 15 amino acids. Germline V CDR1 and CDR2: MNHEY, SVGEGT. Trimming took 1 base from V and 2 from J, leaving 10 bases between them. In DNA form, the CDR3 reads TGTGCCAGCAGTTACTGGACACGGGTCACAGATACGCAGTATTTT. Protein: CASSYWTRVTDTQYF.

The sample holds one count of this clone. This chain connects TRBV10-2 to TRBJ1-4; no clear D gene. The CDR3 sequence is 13 residues long. Germline CDR1 and CDR2: WSHSY and SAAADI. Trimming removed 7 bases from V and 7 bases from J, with 13 bases in between. The CDR3 reads CASTPHAGEKLFF. In nucleotides, the CDR3 is TGCGCCAGCACCCCCCATGCGGGTGAAAAACTGTTTTTT.

The J gene is TRBJ1-2, the V gene TRBV7-8; the match to TRBD1 covers 8 bases. From germline, CDR1 is SGHVS and CDR2 FQNEAQ. The CDR3 sequence is 16 residues long. The junction had 19 bases not matched to a gene; V was cut back by 10 bases and J by 6 bases. The CDR3 nucleotides are TGTGCCACCCGCCGGGACAGGTTCAAACTAGAGGATGGCTACACCTTC. Amino acid sequence: CATRRDRFKLEDGYTF.

The chain carries TRBV10-1 and TRBJ2-1; 7 bases agree with TRBD1. The CDR3 contains 15 residues. Germline V gives CDR1 WNHNN, CDR2 SYGVQD (reference sequence). V lost 3 bases, J lost 7 bases, and 9 bases stayed unmatched. The CDR3 DNA reads TGCGCCAGCAGTGAACAACAGGGGACCAAGAATGAGCAGTTCTTC. Translated: CASSEQQGTKNEQFF.

The rearrangement joins TRBV18 to TRBJ2-7, with D maybe TRBD2 (6 bases). CDR1 is KGHSH, CDR2 LQKENI, per germline. This CDR3 has 16 amino acids. Trimming took off 3 bases at V and 0 bases at J, with 15 bases between the two ends. CDR3 in DNA: TGTGCCAGCTCACCCCTCGGGGGAATGTCCTCCTACGAGCAGTACTTC. It specifies CASSPLGGMSSYEQYF.

There are a few counts of this clone. This chain joins TRBV24-1 and TRBJ1-5; possible D gene TRBD1, 6 bases. The CDR3 contains 13 residues. Germline assignment: CDR1 KGHDR and CDR2 SFDVKD. The V end lost 6 bases, the J end lost 7 bases, and 12 bases lay between the germline ends. Here the CDR3 DNA reads TGTGCCACCAGTTTGACGGGACAACAGCCCCAGCATTTT. It yields the protein CATSLTGQQPQHF.

This clone is a singleton in its sample. In DNA form, the CDR3 reads TGCAGCGTTTCGGGACAGGGCTCCTACGAGCAGTACTTC. Translation gives CSVSGQGSYEQYF. This chain connects TRBV29-1 to TRBJ2-7; 9 bases are a match to TRBD1. After removal of 5 bases from V and 0 bases from J, the junction contained 2 bases not matched to a gene. The CDR3 extends over 13 amino acids. Germline CDR1 and CDR2: SQVTM and ANQGSEA.

J is TRBJ2-1 and V is TRBV9; D is ambiguous. This CDR3 spans 17 amino acids. Germline V gene sequence: CDR1 SGDLS, CDR2 YYNGEE. Trimming took off 3 bases at V and 8 bases at J, with 24 bases between the two ends. The CDR3 reads CASSGPRFRSSHDEQFF. For the CDR3, the DNA is TGTGCCAGCAGCGGCCCAAGATTCCGGTCATCTCATGATGAGCAGTTCTTC.

CDR3 region: CATSEAGASNQPQHF. The DNA of the CDR3 is TGTGCCACCAGTGAGGCGGGGGCTAGCAATCAGCCCCAGCATTTT. The chain recombines TRBV24-1 with TRBJ1-5; tentatively, D is TRBD1 (6 bases). CDR1 and CDR2 from the germline V gene are KGHDR and SFDVKD. V lost 4 bases and J lost 0, with 9 bases in between. The CDR3 spans 15 residues.

The V call is TRBV27, the J call TRBJ2-7; tentative D call: TRBD1 (6 bases). The CDR3 spans 14 residues. CDR1 MNHEY and CDR2 SMNVEV come from the germline V gene (reference sequence). Trimming took 6 bases from V and 5 from J, leaving 17 bases between them. The CDR3 loop is CASRKVQGSNEQYF. The CDR3 coding sequence is TGTGCCAGCAGGAAAGTACAGGGTTCCAACGAGCAGTACTTC.

The chain is built from TRBV28 and TRBJ1-1; 10 bases are a match to TRBD1. CDR1 is MDHEN and CDR2 is SYDVKM in the germline V gene. The CDR3 has 19 amino acids. V was pared by 6 bases and J by 5 bases, with 21 bases of the junction left unmatched. The CDR3 nucleotides read TGTGCCAGCAGCGCCGGGACAGGGGCGAGGGGTATTCGGTGGACTGAAGCTTTCTTT. Residues: CASSAGTGARGIRWTEAFF.

The chain uses TRBV11-2 and TRBJ2-1; 7 positions match TRBD2. J gave up 0 bases and V 4 bases, and 6 bases lay outside the gene matches. This CDR3 is 16 amino acids long. Germline V gene lookup returns CDR1 SGHAT and CDR2 FQNNGV. CDR3 nucleotides: TGTGCCAGCAGCTCTCTAGCGGCTAGCTCCTACAATGAGCAGTTCTTC. This gives the protein CASSSLAASSYNEQFF.

This rearrangement joins TRBV19 to TRBJ2-7, with D maybe TRBD2 (7 bases). Deletions cut 9 bases from V and 7 bases from J, with 16 bases between. Germline-derived CDR1 and CDR2 are LNHDA and SQIVND (reference sequence). This CDR3 is 12 amino acids long. As DNA, the CDR3 is TGTGCCAGCAAGGCCGGGGGGCGGGAGCAGTACTTC. Its translation is CASKAGGREQYF.

This clone has only a few counts. CDR3 nucleotide sequence: TGCAGCGTCCTCCCCCAGGGGGTCAATGAGCAGTTCTTC. Its translation: CSVLPQGVNEQFF. The V and J genes are TRBV29-1 and TRBJ2-1, with TRBD1 identical over 7 bases. CDR1 and CDR2 from the germline V gene are SQVTM and ANQGSEA. CDR3 length: 13 residues. The J segment lost 6 bases and the V segment lost 6 bases, leaving 8 bases of the junction unmatched.

The chain links TRBV5-8 to TRBJ1-5; 8 bases line up with TRBD1. Germline assignment: CDR1 SGHTS and CDR2 YDEGEE. The length of the CDR3 is 16 residues. The ends lost 3 bases at V and 0 bases at J; junction bases unmatched: 5. The CDR3 DNA is TGTGCCAGCAGCTCGACAGGGGTGTCTAGCAATCAGCCCCAGCATTTT. Residues: CASSSTGVSSNQPQHF.

V gene TRBV5-1 combines with J gene TRBJ1-5, with D perhaps matching TRBD1 (5 bases). This CDR3 has 15 amino acids. The germline gives CDR1 SGHRS, CDR2 YFSETQ. Deletions cut 4 bases from V and 5 bases from J, with 16 bases between. CDR3 DNA: TGCGCCAGCAGCCCCATAGGCGGGGGTTATCAGCCCCAGCATTTT. Protein: CASSPIGGGYQPQHF.

DNA for the CDR3: TGTGCCAGCAGTTACTTCACCGGAGGTCGGACTGAAGCTTTCTTT. Protein product: CASSYFTGGRTEAFF. This chain uses TRBV6-7 with TRBJ1-1; D gene unclear. TRBV6-7 has ORF status, its function being uncertain. This CDR3 spans 15 amino acids. Trimming removed 1 base from V and 5 bases from J, with 14 bases in between.

CDR3 residues: CASSLQGFRADGYTF. The CDR3 bases are TGTGCCAGCAGCTTGCAGGGGTTCCGTGCCGATGGCTACACCTTC. The genes are TRBV5-4 and TRBJ1-2; D might be TRBD1 (6 bases). The CDR3 is made up of 15 amino acids. V was pared by 1 base and J by 6 bases, with 16 bases between. CDR1 and CDR2 from the germline V gene are SGHNT and YYREEE (reference sequence).

This clone was counted only a few times. The chain joins TRBV10-3 to TRBJ2-6, with 11 bases identical to TRBD1. This CDR3 is 17 amino acids long. Germline V CDR1 and CDR2: ENHRY, SYGVKD. The V gene end was trimmed by 5 bases and the J gene end by 0 bases; junction bases not matched to a gene: 3. The CDR3 region has the DNA TGTGCCATCAGTTCCGGGACAGGGGGCTCTGGGGCCAACGTCCTGACTTTC. Translated, it gives CAISSGTGGSGANVLTF.

The V call is TRBV28, the J call TRBJ2-1; 7 bases map to TRBD1. Germline lookup yields CDR1 MDHEN and CDR2 SYDVKM. The CDR3 loop spans 14 amino acids. V lost 4 bases and J lost 1; bases outside the gene matches: 1. In DNA, the CDR3 is TGTGCCAGCAGTTGGACAGGATCCTACAATGAGCAGTTCTTC. It translates to CASSWTGSYNEQFF.

The rearrangement uses TRBV7-9 and TRBJ2-5; D is possibly TRBD1 (5 bases). The CDR3 is 12 residues long. CDR1 and CDR2 (germline): SEHNR, FQNEAQ (reference sequence). Trimming took 5 bases from V and 5 from J, leaving 9 bases between them. CDR3 amino acids: CASSLGAETQYF. CDR3 in DNA: TGTGCCAGCAGCCTAGGGGCGGAGACCCAGTACTTC.

This chain uses TRBV12-5 with TRBJ1-1, with 7 positions matching TRBD1. CDR3 length: 15 amino acids. The germline V gene has CDR1 LGHNT and CDR2 FRNRAP. V shed 0 bases, J shed 5 bases, and the junction held 6 bases outside the gene matches. The CDR3 nucleotides read TGTGCTAGTGGTTTGGTTACAGGGGCAAGAACTGAAGCTTTCTTT. Translated, it gives CASGLVTGARTEAFF.

This clone has more than one count but fewer than ten. This rearrangement joins TRBV7-9 to TRBJ1-5; maybe TRBD1 (5 bases). The CDR3 runs 15 residues. V gave up 5 bases and J gave up 3 bases, with 14 bases separating them. Germline V gives CDR1 SEHNR, CDR2 FQNEAQ (reference sequence). The CDR3 protein is CASSAAGTPNQPQHF. The CDR3 DNA reads TGTGCCAGCAGCGCAGCCGGGACTCCCAATCAGCCCCAGCATTTT. The entire variable domain, with the rest obtained from reference TRBV7-9 and TRBJ1-5, is as follows: DTGVSQNPRHKITKRGQNVTFRCDPISEHNRLYWYRQTLGQGPEFLTYFQNEAQLEKSRLLSDRFSAERPKGSFSTLEIQRTEQGDSAMYLCASSAAGTPNQPQHFGDGTRLSIL.

This clone was seen a single time. The chain is built from TRBV6-5 and TRBJ1-2; D gene ambiguous. The germline V gene encodes CDR1 MNHEY and CDR2 SVGAGI. This CDR3 spans 14 amino acids. V was trimmed by 5 bases and J by 7 bases, leaving 17 bases between them. CDR3 sequence reads: CASSPRGEASGYTF. As DNA, the CDR3 is TGTGCCAGCAGTCCTCGCGGGGAAGCTAGTGGCTACACCTTC.

For the CDR3, the DNA is TGTGCCAGCAGCTCGTCGGGGGGCCTATCCTACGAGCAGTACTTC. Translating gives CASSSSGGLSYEQYF. The rearrangement joins TRBV5-4 to TRBJ2-7, with a possible D match to TRBD2 (7 bases). The germline gives CDR1 SGHNT, CDR2 YYREEE (reference sequence). The CDR3 extends over 15 amino acids. Trimming took off 3 bases at V and 1 base at J, with 14 bases between the two ends.